The 5 T cell receptor beta chains presented below share a single source sample, sequenced in a study of T cells in localized non-small cell lung cancer. Sequencing used immunoSEQ multiplex PCR; TCRdb keeps in-frame clones, though not all of them. The sample includes 20,000 to 30,000 clones, approximately 88% of them seen just once. Material: peripheral blood mononuclear cells, obtained before any cancer treatment. The receptor source for this set is a woman aged 35-75 years with stage III lung adenocarcinoma.

The sample holds a few counts of this clone. For the CDR3, the DNA is TGTGCTAGTGGTTTGGCCTGGGCCTTCACAGATACGCAGTATTTT. This sequence encodes CASGLAWAFTDTQYF. V is TRBV12-5 and J is TRBJ2-3; D unresolved. This CDR3 region has 15 residues. Deletions cut 1 base from V and 2 bases from J, with 10 bases between. Looked up from germline, CDR1 is LGHNT and CDR2 is FRNRAP. Full variable domain (remainder filled in from reference TRBV12-5 and TRBJ2-3): DARVTQTPRHKVTEMGQEVTMRCQPILGHNTVFWYRQTMMQGLELLAYFRNRAPLDDSGMPKDRFSAEMPDATLATLKIQPSEPRDSAVYFCASGLAWAFTDTQYFGPGTRLTVL.

The V call is TRBV19, the J call TRBJ1-2; D is ambiguous. This CDR3 region has 13 residues. Trimming removed 1 base from V and 4 bases from J, with 7 bases in between. The germline V gene has CDR1 LNHDA and CDR2 SQIVND (reference sequence). Here the CDR3 reads CASSIGVGYGYTF. The DNA of the CDR3 is TGTGCCAGTAGTATAGGGGTTGGCTATGGCTACACCTTC.

V usage is TRBV18 and J usage is TRBJ1-1; 12 bases agree with TRBD1. The CDR3 totals 16 residues. The germline gives CDR1 KGHSH, CDR2 LQKENI. V lost 3 bases and J lost 2; bases outside the gene matches: 4. CDR3 nucleotides: TGTGCCAGCTCACCTGGGACAGGGGGCTTCAACACTGAAGCTTTCTTT. Translation gives CASSPGTGGFNTEAFF.

This chain links TRBV7-9 with TRBJ2-2; D possibly corresponds to TRBD1 (5 bases). Germline CDR1 is SEHNR and CDR2 is FQNEAQ (reference sequence). The ends were cut back, 3 bases at V and 1 base at J, with 9 bases in the middle. This CDR3 is 15 amino acids long. CDR3 nucleotides: TGTGCCAGCAGCTTTTGGCAGGGGAACACCGGGGAGCTGTTTTTT. It translates to CASSFWQGNTGELFF.

In this sample, this clone turned up a few times. This sequence joins TRBV18 and TRBJ2-1; no firm D call. Germline V gives CDR1 KGHSH, CDR2 LQKENI. The CDR3 sequence is 15 residues long. Trimming shortened V by 0 bases and J by 2 bases, and 8 bases separated the two germline ends. CDR3 loop: CASSPPSAPYNEQFF. For the CDR3, the DNA is TGTGCCAGCTCACCACCTAGTGCACCCTACAATGAGCAGTTCTTC.